This is a list of T cell receptor beta chains from one sample in a study of blood T cell repertoires in COVID-19. The protocol was immunoSEQ multiplex PCR, while the TCRdb copy is restricted to in-frame clones and leaves out a portion. The sample consists of 40,000 to 55,000 clones, more than 85% of them appearing once. Source material: peripheral blood. Every receptor here comes from a human donor in a cohort sampled during active COVID-19. CDR3s include the opening cysteine and the closing phenylalanine or tryptophan. Each record gives: V gene, D gene, J gene, clone size, CDR3 protein, CDR3 DNA. D genes are given only for firm matches. Size is stated for part of the rows, as once, few or many counts, or as a class when the clone is expanded.

TRBV30	TRBD1	TRBJ1-6	few	CAWRTRQGAAPLHF	TGTGCCTGGAGAACCCGACAGGGGGCGGCACCCCTCCACTTT
TRBV6-5	TRBD1	TRBJ1-4	.	CASSYYGTGNEKLFF	TGTGCCAGCAGTTACTACGGGACAGGGAATGAAAAACTGTTTTTT
TRBV4-3	TRBD2	TRBJ2-1	.	CASSQELAGGARNEQFF	TGCGCCAGCAGCCAAGAGCTCGCGGGAGGGGCGAGGAATGAGCAGTTCTTC
TRBV6-2/TRBV6-3	.	TRBJ1-1	.	CASSYGFGAFF	TGTGCCAGCAGTTACGGCTTTGGAGCTTTCTTT
TRBV11-1	.	TRBJ2-3	.	CASSLGSLAIGTQYF	TGTGCCAGCAGCTTAGGGTCACTAGCTATCGGTACGCAGTATTTT
TRBV30	TRBD2	TRBJ2-4	once	CAWSVRTSGPSYLAKNIQYF	TGTGCCTGGAGTGTACGTACTAGCGGGCCTTCTTACCTAGCCAAAAACATTCAGTACTTC
TRBV9	.	TRBJ2-1	.	CASSVAERLASYNEQFF	TGTGCCAGCAGCGTAGCTGAGCGGCTAGCATCCTACAATGAGCAGTTCTTC
TRBV7-3	.	TRBJ1-6	.	CASSPDTFSPLHF	TGTGCCAGCAGCCCCGACACTTTTTCACCCCTCCACTTT
TRBV2	.	TRBJ2-2	.	CASSERQYTGELFF	TGTGCCAGCAGTGAACGTCAGTACACCGGGGAGCTGTTTTTT
TRBV4-1	TRBD1	TRBJ2-7	.	CASSQEGTGGYEQYF	TGCGCCAGCAGCCAAGAGGGGACAGGGGGCTACGAGCAGTACTTC
TRBV29-1	TRBD1	TRBJ2-7	.	CSGNNRGSEQYF	TGCAGCGGTAACAACAGGGGGTCCGAGCAGTACTTC
TRBV5-1	.	TRBJ2-3	few	CASSFRQNGTDTQYF	TGCGCCAGCAGCTTCCGACAGAATGGCACAGATACGCAGTATTTT
TRBV5-1	TRBD1	TRBJ1-4	.	CASSAGQNNEKLFF	TGCGCCAGCAGCGCGGGACAGAATAATGAAAAACTGTTTTTT
TRBV4-1	.	TRBJ1-5	.	CASSQESGNSNQPQHF	TGCGCCAGCAGCCAAGAGTCAGGGAATAGCAATCAGCCCCAGCATTTT
TRBV3-1/TRBV3-2	TRBD1	TRBJ2-1	.	CASSQEDRGFNNEQFF	TGTGCCAGCAGCCAGGAGGACAGGGGGTTTAACAATGAGCAGTTCTTC
TRBV7-2	.	TRBJ2-5	.	CASSPTLVKETQYF	TGTGCCAGCAGCCCTACCCTGGTAAAAGAGACCCAGTACTTC
TRBV18	.	TRBJ2-4	.	CASSPILPGGNIAKNIQYF	TGTGCCAGCTCACCTATTCTACCAGGGGGGAATATAGCCAAAAACATTCAGTACTTC
TRBV6-2/TRBV6-3	.	TRBJ2-2	.	CASSDRTPPELFF	TGTGCCAGCAGTGACAGGACCCCGCCGGAGCTGTTTTTT
TRBV12-3/TRBV12-4	.	TRBJ2-1	.	CASSLGTHNEQFF	TGTGCCAGCAGTCTCGGGACTCACAATGAGCAGTTCTTC
TRBV4-3	.	TRBJ2-3	.	CASSQDLVGSGRTSTDTQYF	TGCGCCAGCAGCCAAGATCTTGTAGGTTCAGGACGGACTAGCACAGATACGCAGTATTTT
TRBV24-1	TRBD1	TRBJ2-3	.	CATGNRGDTDTQYF	TGTGCCACCGGCAACAGGGGGGACACAGATACGCAGTATTTT
TRBV5-6	TRBD1	TRBJ1-1	.	CASSPLAGGVNTEAFF	TGTGCCAGCAGCCCCCTGGCAGGGGGCGTGAACACTGAAGCTTTCTTT
TRBV19	TRBD1	TRBJ2-7	.	CASSIAGGYEQYF	TGTGCCAGTAGTATCGCAGGGGGCTACGAGCAGTACTTC
TRBV7-9	.	TRBJ1-1	.	CASSPSTEAFF	TGTGCCAGCAGCCCCTCCACTGAAGCTTTCTTT
TRBV29-1	.	TRBJ1-1	.	CSVVGSAKLNTEAFF	TGCAGCGTTGTAGGCTCAGCGAAGTTGAACACTGAAGCTTTCTTT
TRBV3-1/TRBV3-2	TRBD1	TRBJ1-4	.	CASKPGMGQGNEKLFF	TGTGCCAGCAAACCGGGTATGGGACAGGGGAATGAAAAACTGTTTTTT
TRBV3-1/TRBV3-2	.	TRBJ1-5	.	CASSHGQGGGYNQPQHF	TGTGCCAGCAGCCACGGGCAAGGGGGTGGGTACAATCAGCCCCAGCATTTT
TRBV5-4	TRBD1	TRBJ1-1	.	CASSLGQGWGTEAFF	TGTGCCAGCAGCTTAGGACAGGGGTGGGGGACTGAAGCTTTCTTT
TRBV2	TRBD2	TRBJ2-1	.	CASSENRGLSGGLEQFF	TGTGCCAGCAGTGAAAATAGGGGACTAAGCGGGGGGCTTGAGCAGTTCTTC
TRBV3-1/TRBV3-2	TRBD1	TRBJ1-2	.	CASSQPTGNYGYTF	TGTGCCAGCAGCCAACCGACAGGGAACTATGGCTACACCTTC
TRBV4-3	.	TRBJ1-3	.	CASSQTAVSGNTIYF	TGCGCCAGCAGCCAGACAGCTGTCTCTGGAAACACCATATATTTT
TRBV7-9	.	TRBJ1-1	.	CASSPLSGQGNTEAFF	TGTGCCAGCAGCCCCCTTTCCGGGCAGGGGAACACTGAAGCTTTCTTT
TRBV18	.	TRBJ2-7	.	CASSSTAGSYEQYF	TGTGCCAGCTCATCAACGGCGGGGTCCTACGAGCAGTACTTC
TRBV5-1	.	TRBJ2-7	.	CASSLETGFYEQYF	TGCGCCAGCAGCTTGGAGACAGGTTTTTACGAGCAGTACTTC
TRBV19	.	TRBJ2-3	.	CASSTTVTTDTQYF	TGTGCCAGTAGCACGACAGTTACCACAGATACGCAGTATTTT
TRBV19	TRBD1	TRBJ1-6	.	CASSPGQGKSIYSPLHF	TGTGCCAGTAGCCCGGGACAGGGGAAAAGTATCTATTCACCCCTCCACTTT
TRBV27	.	TRBJ2-3	.	CASSTDSRTDTQYF	TGTGCCAGCAGTACGGACAGCCGCACAGATACGCAGTATTTT
TRBV24-1	.	TRBJ1-5	.	CATSDLGQPQHF	TGTGCCACCAGTGATCTAGGCCAGCCCCAGCATTTT
TRBV19	.	TRBJ2-3	.	CASTLAAHGDTQYF	TGTGCCAGTACCCTGGCGGCCCACGGGGATACGCAGTATTTT
TRBV7-3	.	TRBJ1-4	.	CASSLSGGEKLFF	TGTGCCAGCAGCTTAAGCGGAGGAGAAAAACTGTTTTTT
TRBV10-3	.	TRBJ1-2	.	CAISTDSPTNYGYTF	TGTGCCATCAGTACGGACAGTCCGACTAACTATGGCTACACCTTC
TRBV2	.	TRBJ1-2	.	CASMKTDSAYGYTF	TGTGCCAGCATGAAAACGGACAGCGCCTATGGCTACACCTTC
TRBV12-3/TRBV12-4	.	TRBJ1-1	.	CASSLEGGQAFF	TGTGCCAGCAGTTTAGAAGGAGGTCAAGCTTTCTTT
TRBV6-5	.	TRBJ1-2	.	CASNGGSDGYTF	TGTGCCAGCAACGGGGGAAGCGATGGCTACACCTTC
TRBV4-2	.	TRBJ1-1	.	CASSQVFTGITEAFF	TGTGCCAGCAGCCAAGTCTTTACAGGGATTACTGAAGCTTTCTTT
TRBV15	.	TRBJ2-7	.	CATSRDGGSSSYEQYF	TGTGCCACCAGCAGAGACGGCGGTAGCTCAAGTTACGAGCAGTACTTC
TRBV6-2/TRBV6-3	.	TRBJ1-1	.	CASSRSAVRPTEAFF	TGTGCCAGCAGTAGGTCTGCGGTCCGGCCCACTGAAGCTTTCTTT
TRBV5-6	.	TRBJ1-6	.	CASSRGQYNSPLHF	TGTGCCAGCAGCCGAGGACAGTATAATTCACCCCTCCACTTT
TRBV28	TRBD1	TRBJ1-2	.	CASNPTWGTDRDYGYTF	TGTGCCAGCAACCCGACGTGGGGTACGGACAGGGACTATGGCTACACCTTC
TRBV21-1	.	TRBJ2-3	.	CASDPRLYTDTQYF	TGTGCCAGCGATCCCCGACTATACACAGATACGCAGTATTTT
TRBV5-6	TRBD2	TRBJ2-7	.	CASSPGTTYEQYF	TGTGCCAGCAGCCCCGGGACTACCTACGAGCAGTACTTC
TRBV2	TRBD2	TRBJ2-1	.	CASRTTSAGGQDEQFF	TGTGCCAGCAGGACGACTAGTGCGGGGGGGCAAGATGAGCAGTTCTTC
TRBV30	.	TRBJ2-5	.	CAWSQGEQQETQYF	TGTGCCTGGAGTCAGGGTGAGCAACAAGAGACCCAGTACTTC
TRBV5-1	.	TRBJ1-3	.	CASSDRNTIYF	TGCGCCAGCAGCGACAGAAACACCATATATTTT
TRBV7-9	.	TRBJ1-6	.	CASSLAKQGSSYNSPLHF	TGTGCCAGCAGCTTAGCGAAACAGGGCAGCTCCTATAATTCACCCCTCCACTTT
TRBV4-3	TRBD1	TRBJ1-3	.	CASSQGTGGIGNTIYF	TGCGCCAGCAGCCAAGGGACAGGGGGCATAGGAAACACCATATATTTT
TRBV2	.	TRBJ1-1	medium-sized	CASNSDTTNTEAFF	TGTGCCAGCAACTCAGACACAACGAACACTGAAGCTTTCTTT
TRBV7-9	.	TRBJ2-1	.	CASSFSRIANEQFF	TGTGCCAGCAGCTTTTCAAGGATAGCCAATGAGCAGTTCTTC
TRBV28	.	TRBJ1-1	.	CASSRRGNMNTEAFF	TGTGCCAGCAGTCGGCGGGGGAATATGAACACTGAAGCTTTCTTT
TRBV7-6	.	TRBJ1-1	.	CASSLQGNTEAFF	TGTGCCAGCAGCTTACAGGGGAACACTGAAGCTTTCTTT